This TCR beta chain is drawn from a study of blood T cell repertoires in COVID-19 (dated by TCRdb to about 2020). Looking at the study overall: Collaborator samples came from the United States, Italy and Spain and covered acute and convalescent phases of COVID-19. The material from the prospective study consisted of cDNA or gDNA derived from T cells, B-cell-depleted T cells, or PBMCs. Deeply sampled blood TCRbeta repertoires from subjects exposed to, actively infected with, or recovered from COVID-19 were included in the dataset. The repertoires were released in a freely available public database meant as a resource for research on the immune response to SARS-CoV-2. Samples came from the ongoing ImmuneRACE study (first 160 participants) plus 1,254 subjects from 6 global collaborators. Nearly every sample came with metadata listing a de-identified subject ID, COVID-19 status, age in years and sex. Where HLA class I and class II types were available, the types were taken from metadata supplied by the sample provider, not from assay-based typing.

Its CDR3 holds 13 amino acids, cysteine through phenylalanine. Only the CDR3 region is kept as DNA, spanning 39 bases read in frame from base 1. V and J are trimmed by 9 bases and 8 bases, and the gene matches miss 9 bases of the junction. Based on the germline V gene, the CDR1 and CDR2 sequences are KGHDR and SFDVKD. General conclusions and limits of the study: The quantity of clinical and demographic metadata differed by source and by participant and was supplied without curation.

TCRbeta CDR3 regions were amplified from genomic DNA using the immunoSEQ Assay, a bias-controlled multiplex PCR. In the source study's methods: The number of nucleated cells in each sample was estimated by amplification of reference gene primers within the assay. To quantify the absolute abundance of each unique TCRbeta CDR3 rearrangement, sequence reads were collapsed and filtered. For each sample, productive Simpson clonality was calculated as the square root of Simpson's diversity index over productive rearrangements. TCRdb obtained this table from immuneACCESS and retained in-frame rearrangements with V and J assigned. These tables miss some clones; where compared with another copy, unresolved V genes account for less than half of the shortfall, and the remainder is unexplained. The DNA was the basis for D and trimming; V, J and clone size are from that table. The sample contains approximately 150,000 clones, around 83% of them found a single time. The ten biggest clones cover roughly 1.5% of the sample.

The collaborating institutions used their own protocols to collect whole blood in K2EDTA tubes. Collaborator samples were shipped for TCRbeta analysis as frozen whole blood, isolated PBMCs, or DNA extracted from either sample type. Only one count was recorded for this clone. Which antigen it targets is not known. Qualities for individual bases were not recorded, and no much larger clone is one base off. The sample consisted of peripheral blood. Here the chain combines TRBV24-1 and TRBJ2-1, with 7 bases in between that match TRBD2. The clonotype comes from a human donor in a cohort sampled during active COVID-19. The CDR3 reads CATGTSEDDEQFF. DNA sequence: TGTGCCACCGGTACTAGCGAGGATGATGAGCAGTTCTTC.